This T cell receptor (beta chain) was obtained from a study of tumor-infiltrating lymphocytes in localized non-small cell lung cancer. About the study: Several tumor histologies, both smoking statuses, and some post-neoadjuvant chemotherapy samples were included. Study-wide findings and caveats: Different pieces of the same tissue were used for each assay. No link was found between tumor T-cell fraction and recurrence-free survival.

On this clone: Antigen unknown.

Assay used: immunoSEQ multiplex PCR; TCRdb lists only in-frame clones, some missing. Of 9,500 to 10,000 clones detected, almost 80% appear once; the ten largest clones hold 9.5% to 10%. This CDR3 comprises 14 residues. The V end lost 5 bases, the J end lost 5 bases, and 16 bases lay between the germline ends. Germline CDR1 and CDR2: MNHNY and SVGAGI (reference sequence). The material sequenced was lung tumor tissue. This chain joins TRBV6-6 and TRBJ2-7, with D perhaps given as TRBD1 or TRBD2 (7 bases each). The clonotype was recovered from a human donor with non-small cell lung cancer. The DNA for the CDR3 is TGTGCCAGCAGTACAAACAGGGGAGGGGACGAGCAGTACTTC. It codes for CASSTNRGGDEQYF.